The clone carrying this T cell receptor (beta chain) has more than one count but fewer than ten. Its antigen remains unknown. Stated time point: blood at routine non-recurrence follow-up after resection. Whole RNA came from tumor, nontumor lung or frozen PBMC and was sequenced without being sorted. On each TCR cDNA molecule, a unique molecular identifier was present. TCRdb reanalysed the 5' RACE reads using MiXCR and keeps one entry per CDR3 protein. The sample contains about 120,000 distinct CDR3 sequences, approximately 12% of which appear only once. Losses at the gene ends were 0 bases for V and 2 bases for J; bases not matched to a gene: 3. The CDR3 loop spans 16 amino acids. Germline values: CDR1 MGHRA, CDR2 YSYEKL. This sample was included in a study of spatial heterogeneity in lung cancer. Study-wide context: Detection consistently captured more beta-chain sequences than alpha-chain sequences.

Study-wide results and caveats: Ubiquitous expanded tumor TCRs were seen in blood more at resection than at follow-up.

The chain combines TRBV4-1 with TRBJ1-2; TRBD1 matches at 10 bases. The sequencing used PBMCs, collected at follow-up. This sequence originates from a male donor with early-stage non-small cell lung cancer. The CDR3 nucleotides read TGCGCCAGCAGCCAAGATGGACAGGGGGGCAACTATGGCTACACCTTC. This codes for CASSQDGQGGNYGYTF.